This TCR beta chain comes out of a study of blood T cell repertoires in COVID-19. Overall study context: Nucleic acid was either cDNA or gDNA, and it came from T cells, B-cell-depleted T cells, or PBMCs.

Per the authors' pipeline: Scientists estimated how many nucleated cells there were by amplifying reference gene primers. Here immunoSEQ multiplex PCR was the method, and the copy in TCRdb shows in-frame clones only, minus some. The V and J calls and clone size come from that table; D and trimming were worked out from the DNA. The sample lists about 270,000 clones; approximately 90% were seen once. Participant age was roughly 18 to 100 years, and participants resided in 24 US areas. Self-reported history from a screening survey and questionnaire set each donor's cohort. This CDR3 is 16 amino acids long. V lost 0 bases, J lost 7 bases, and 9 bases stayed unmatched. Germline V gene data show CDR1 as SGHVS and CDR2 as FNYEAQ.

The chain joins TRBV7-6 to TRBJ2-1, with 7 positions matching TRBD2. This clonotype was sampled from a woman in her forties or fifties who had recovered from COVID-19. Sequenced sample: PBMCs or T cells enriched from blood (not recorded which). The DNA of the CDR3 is TGTGCCAGCAGCTTAGCGCGAACTAGCGCTCGTAATGAGCAGTTCTTC. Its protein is CASSLARTSARNEQFF. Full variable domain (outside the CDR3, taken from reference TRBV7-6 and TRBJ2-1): GAGVSQSPRYKVTKRGQDVALRCDPISGHVSLYWYRQALGQGPEFLTYFNYEAQQDKSGLPNDRFSAERPEGSISTLTIQRTEQRDSAMYRCASSLARTSARNEQFFGPGTRLTVL.